The rows below give T cell receptor beta chains drawn from one sample of a study of HIV-infected patients and healthy controls. TCRdb used MiXCR to reprocess the 5' RACE reads, holding one entry per CDR3 protein. The profile shows several thousand distinct CDR3 sequences, 10% of them singletons. This material consisted of blood, taken during antiretroviral therapy. These receptors were obtained from an adult with HIV infection. CDR3s include the opening cysteine and the closing phenylalanine or tryptophan. Fields, in order: V gene, J gene, CDR3 protein.

>TRBV20-1|TRBJ2-1
CSAPHQAGGPSYNEQFF
>TRBV2|TRBJ1-6
CASTPTRGNNSPLHF
>TRBV4-2|TRBJ1-4
CASRVTRGDEKLFF
>TRBV9|TRBJ2-5
CASSPRTGVVGQETQYF
>TRBV7-2|TRBJ2-3
CASSFGTGTGPDTQYF
>TRBV2|TRBJ1-1
CASRQKQGVSTEAFF
>TRBV7-2|TRBJ2-2
CASSSSTNTGELFF
>TRBV12-3/TRBV12-4|TRBJ1-5
CASSPVTSNQPQHF
>TRBV6-1|TRBJ2-2
CASSGRQRAGAGELFF
>TRBV28|TRBJ2-7
CASRPQGGPYEQYF
>TRBV29-1|TRBJ1-5
CSVRQGGSNQPQHF
>TRBV7-8|TRBJ2-1
CASSSNRGHYNEQFF
>TRBV18|TRBJ2-1
CASSPPAGTDEQFF
>TRBV6-5|TRBJ1-5
CASKMGAFQPQHF
>TRBV6-6|TRBJ1-5
CASSYSWAPGEDQPQHF
>TRBV12-3/TRBV12-4|TRBJ1-2
CASSPYNLLSAGYTF
>TRBV11-2|TRBJ1-3
CASSFPGNTIYF
>TRBV4-1|TRBJ2-7
CASSQGLYEQYF
>TRBV6-5|TRBJ2-3
CASSYERNSGADTQYF
>TRBV18|TRBJ1-1
CASSLSGTDNTEAFF
>TRBV27|TRBJ1-1
CASSLLGATEAFF
>TRBV18|TRBJ1-4
CASSPPGQPNEKLFF
>TRBV6-5|TRBJ2-2
CASSTRRTSGVHTGELFF
>TRBV20-1|TRBJ1-2
CSASKGKTGGYTF
>TRBV12-3/TRBV12-4|TRBJ2-2
CASRGTGRTGELFF
>TRBV15|TRBJ2-3
CATSRPGLADPDTQYF
>TRBV29-1|TRBJ1-1
CSVRSVSKGTEAFF
>TRBV29-1|TRBJ1-5
CSVGTGRNQPQHF
>TRBV5-1|TRBJ1-6
CASSLEMKNSPLHF
>TRBV3-1|TRBJ2-1
CASSRDSGGVNEQFF
>TRBV27|TRBJ2-1
CASSFSGDNEQFF
>TRBV11-2|TRBJ1-1
CASLPPGRTEAFF
>TRBV5-1|TRBJ2-7
CASREGTANSYEQYF
>TRBV5-1|TRBJ2-5
CASSPRQGGETQYF
>TRBV2|TRBJ1-6
CASSEGRARKSPLHF
>TRBV25-1|TRBJ2-5
CASSGRDYQETQYF
>TRBV29-1|TRBJ2-1
CSVGSAGGSRNEQFF
>TRBV6-2/TRBV6-3|TRBJ1-5
CASSRHSNQPQHF
>TRBV7-2|TRBJ2-1
CASSPRAQGVAGAKRRPNEQFF
>TRBV7-9|TRBJ2-1
CASSSIRGGGNEQFF
>TRBV19|TRBJ2-7
CASSPGQAREQYF
>TRBV29-1|TRBJ2-7
CSVESTTAYEQYF
>TRBV25-1|TRBJ1-1
CASSLRDRVTEAFF
>TRBV4-2|TRBJ1-4
CASSPSTSDRVGTF
>TRBV7-7|TRBJ2-7
CASSLTGGREQYF
>TRBV27|TRBJ1-6
CASSSPSSPLHF
>TRBV19|TRBJ2-5
CASGTSGQETQYF
>TRBV7-3|TRBJ1-2
CASSHGQYYGYTF
>TRBV24-1|TRBJ1-1
CATSDLNTEAFF
>TRBV7-9|TRBJ2-6
CASSHTRQANVLTF
>TRBV12-3/TRBV12-4|TRBJ2-7
CASSSPDRPPYEQYF
>TRBV9|TRBJ2-2
CASTGTANTGELFF
>TRBV4-1|TRBJ2-2
CASSLLVMVQPGMAGELFF
>TRBV6-6|TRBJ1-6
CASSYSESSPLHF
>TRBV7-6|TRBJ2-5
CASSLGLQETQYF
>TRBV9|TRBJ2-1
CASSVLADDYNEQFF
>TRBV12-3/TRBV12-4|TRBJ2-7
CASSEVESAAYEQYF
>TRBV19|TRBJ2-3
CASGLAGGLDTQYF
>TRBV19|TRBJ2-1
CASRVGSRYNEQFF
>TRBV7-2|TRBJ1-2
CASSPGVGLRGGYTF